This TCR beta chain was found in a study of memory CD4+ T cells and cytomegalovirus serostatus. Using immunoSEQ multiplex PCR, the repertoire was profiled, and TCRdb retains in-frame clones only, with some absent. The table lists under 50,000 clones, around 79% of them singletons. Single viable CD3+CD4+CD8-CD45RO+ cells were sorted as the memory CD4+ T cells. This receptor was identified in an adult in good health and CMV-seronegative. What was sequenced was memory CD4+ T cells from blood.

The CDR3 DNA reads as TGTGCCAGTAGTACTACAGGGGGTAGCAATCAGCCCCAGCATTTT. This sequence encodes CASSTTGGSNQPQHF. This chain links TRBV19 with TRBJ1-5; 8 bases align to TRBD1. Germline V lookup: CDR1 LNHDA, CDR2 SQIVND (reference sequence). V lost 4 bases to trimming and J lost 0 bases; unmatched junction nucleotides: 2. The length of the CDR3 is 15 residues.